This record covers a single TCR beta chain. Its antigen remains unidentified. Per-nucleotide qualities are absent, and no much larger clonotype sits a single base away. A patient counted as having stable Graves' hyperthyroidism if no progression to ophthalmopathy occurred over 18 months of follow-up. Hyperthyroidism patients were newly diagnosed, had a disease duration of under 2 months, and were aged 18 to 65 years. The study excluded patients with uncontrolled infections, other autoimmune diseases, pregnancy or lactation. Diagnoses were based on clinical symptoms, serum thyroxine and TRAb, thyroid ultrasound and orbital computed tomography. PBMCs were separated from 7.5 to 10 ml of fresh peripheral blood using Ficoll-Paque density gradient centrifugation. Trizol reagent was used to extract total RNA, and RNA quality was then checked on an Agilent 2100 Bioanalyzer. This specimen belongs to a study of T cells in Graves' hyperthyroidism and ophthalmopathy (dated by TCRdb to about 2019). General notes on the study: Peripheral blood was collected at initial diagnosis, before any treatment. After blood sampling, hyperthyroidism patients were treated with methimazole at a starting dose of 30 mg daily, and ophthalmopathy patients were treated with high-dose intravenous methylprednisolone. According to the paper, TCR Vbeta CDR3 sequencing was carried out on 135 peripheral blood samples, which came from about 45 ophthalmopathy, approximately 72 hyperthyroidism and roughly 17 progressor patients. To identify TCR V-J signatures that set the groups apart, the researchers used a discovery cohort of 100 patients, made up of some 41 with Graves' ophthalmopathy and some 56 with stable Graves' hyperthyroidism. An independent validation cohort of under 20 hyperthyroidism patients and about 15 patients who later progressed to ophthalmopathy tested prospective prediction of ophthalmopathy. The study also compared thyroid tissue and blood T-cell repertoires from roughly six Graves' hyperthyroidism patients. The 100 discovery patients were randomly split 7:3 into training and test sets. What the work shows at the level of the full study, not this receptor alone: Sample size was not statistically predetermined, and blinding of investigators to group allocation was not performed. In validation, the model predicted progression to ophthalmopathy a median of roughly 6.5 months before onset, with over 55% sensitivity and roughly 77% specificity. Most expanded thyroid clonotypes (frequency above 0.001) were also detected in blood, suggesting blood repertoires may reflect thyroid immune responses. A model built on a 13 V-J signature distinguished ophthalmopathy from stable hyperthyroidism, reaching approximately 89% sensitivity and approximately 83% specificity in cross-validation and 80%/75% in testing.

The TCR beta CDR3 regions were amplified from RNA transcripts. The first round of RT-PCR for the TCR CDR3 was performed with the HTBI primer set and the Qiagen OneStep RT-PCR kit. Libraries were constructed in a second round of multiplex PCR, after which size selection and purification were performed. Sequencing of the libraries was done on an Illumina HiSeq2000 using paired-end 100 bp reads. The original pipeline was this. SOAPnuke was used to process the raw data, with reads discarded if the reads contained adapters or uncalled bases, had a mean Phred below 15, or lacked an exact constant-primer or identifier match. High-quality paired reads were merged with COPE v1.2.5, and unique nucleotide sequences were defined as clonotypes. Clonotypes were aligned to IMGT TRBV, TRBD and TRBJ reference segments using MiTCR v1.1. The analysis was restricted to V-J combinations with a frequency above 0.0001, which together covered 99.2% of the repertoires. A TCS score was defined as the ratio between F50 (clonal expansion) and ExV (chaos), using BLOSUM62-based TCRdist between CDR3 peptides within each V-J. Welch's t-statistics and random forest reduced several hundred V-J features to roughly 13, which were used in a naive Bayes classifier (R e1071). TCRdb reran the public reads through fastp at Q25 and MiXCR, keeping productive beta chains. Rows merge per CDR3 protein into single entries with the most common DNA and genes. What appears here as the V and J calls and clone size reflects TCRdb's work, not the paper's. The sample records about 400,000 distinct CDR3 sequences, 15% of which are singletons. The ten largest make up 30% to 35% of the sample.

At the junction V is shortened by 5 bases and J by 5 bases, with 19 bases in between. From cysteine to phenylalanine, the CDR3 is 16 amino acids long. Here the CDR3 DNA is all that survives: 48 bases in frame from base 1. The chain uses TRBV12-3 or TRBV12-4 and TRBJ1-5; the D gene is possibly TRBD1, with 5 bases matching. The sample was blood. The origin of this receptor is a woman younger than 45 with Graves' hyperthyroidism. Here is the DNA: TGTGCCAGCAGTCACTTGGTGTGGGGGGAGGATCAGCCCCAGCATTTT. It codes for CASSHLVWGEDQPQHF.